Below are 13 T cell receptor beta chains sequenced from a single sample in a study of blood T cell repertoires in COVID-19. Clones were read by immunoSEQ multiplex PCR, and TCRdb kept only the in-frame ones, dropping some. The sample lists fewer than 100,000 clones, about 87% occurring once. The sequenced material came from peripheral blood. These receptors were collected from a human donor with acute or convalescent COVID-19. The donor label of this sample is uncertain.

The rearrangement links TRBV6-5 to TRBJ1-6; TRBD1 agrees at 9 bases. Germline V gene sequence: CDR1 MNHEY, CDR2 SVGAGI. The CDR3 is 15 residues long. J lost 7 bases, V lost 4 bases, and 5 bases had no gene match. CDR3 sequence: CASSLKGQGNSPLHF. The CDR3 DNA is TGTGCCAGCAGTTTAAAGGGACAGGGCAATTCACCCCTCCACTTT.

V gene TRBV7-3 combines with J gene TRBJ2-3, with D perhaps matching TRBD2 (9 bases). Trimming removed 5 bases from V and 4 bases from J, with 16 bases in between. Germline CDR1 SGHTA, CDR2 FQGTGA. The CDR3 is made up of 15 amino acids. CDR3 coding DNA: TGTGCCAGCAGCCCAGGGGGCGGGGGGGCAGATACGCAGTATTTT. This sequence encodes CASSPGGGGADTQYF.

The rearrangement uses TRBV7-2 and TRBJ2-6, with D perhaps matching TRBD1 (6 bases). Germline V gives CDR1 SGHTA, CDR2 FQGNSA. The V end was cut by 1 base, the J end by 12 bases, with 10 bases between. The CDR3 runs 13 residues. The CDR3 region has the DNA TGTGCCAGCAGCTTAGGAGGGGGTCTCGTCCTGACTTTC. It encodes CASSLGGGLVLTF.

The V gene is TRBV7-9, the J gene TRBJ1-3; TRBD1 agrees at 8 bases. The germline V gene encodes CDR1 SEHNR and CDR2 FQNEAQ (reference sequence). There are 16 residues in the CDR3. Trimming at V came to 5 bases and at J to 0 bases, leaving 6 bases not matched to a gene. This chain's CDR3 is CASSIGDRNSGNTIYF. The CDR3, as DNA: TGTGCCAGCAGCATAGGGGACAGGAACTCTGGAAACACCATATATTTT.

V gene TRBV6-5 combines with J gene TRBJ1-2; TRBD1 matches at 10 bases. The CDR3 contains 16 residues. With V trimmed by 2 bases and J by 5 bases, 8 bases remained unmatched. The germline V gene encodes CDR1 MNHEY and CDR2 SVGAGI. The CDR3, as DNA: TGTGCCAGCAGTTACACTGGGACAGGGGTTGCGTATGGCTACACCTTC. Its translation is CASSYTGTGVAYGYTF.

V is TRBV2 and J is TRBJ2-2; TRBD1 agrees at 8 bases. This CDR3 has 16 amino acids. With V trimmed by 0 bases and J by 5 bases, 5 bases remained unmatched. Germline loops: CDR1 SNHLY, CDR2 FYNNEI. The CDR3 region is CASSEAQGAGTGELFF. CDR3 in DNA: TGTGCCAGCAGTGAAGCGCAGGGGGCTGGGACCGGGGAGCTGTTTTTT.

V is TRBV7-3 and J is TRBJ2-3; perhaps TRBD2 as D (6 bases). V lost 0 bases, J lost 3 bases, and 13 bases lay in between. The CDR3 spans 16 residues. Per the germline V gene, CDR1 is SGHTA and CDR2 is FQGTGA. CDR3 nucleotides: TGTGCCAGCAGCTTAACGGGACGGGGGAGAACAGATACGCAGTATTTT. It is translated as CASSLTGRGRTDTQYF.

V and J are TRBV5-1 and TRBJ1-3; the match to TRBD1 covers 7 bases. CDR1 is SGHRS, CDR2 YFSETQ, per germline. This CDR3 region has 15 residues. Trimming cost V 5 bases and J 9 bases; bases outside gene matches: 14. The CDR3 sequence: CASRDRQTSGGTIYF. CDR3 coding DNA: TGCGCCAGCAGGGACAGGCAAACCTCTGGAGGCACCATATATTTT.

The chain links TRBV10-3 to TRBJ2-7; 8 bases are a match to TRBD1. The germline gives CDR1 ENHRY, CDR2 SYGVKD. V shed 6 bases and J 4 bases; nucleotides not matched to a gene: 11. CDR3 length equals 15 residues. The CDR3 protein is CAIRSSTGDRYEQYF. DNA for the CDR3: TGTGCCATCAGATCATCGACAGGGGACAGGTACGAGCAGTACTTC.

The chain combines TRBV30 with TRBJ1-1; D is possibly TRBD1 (5 bases). V was pared by 4 bases and J by 2 bases, with 11 bases between. Per germline, CDR1 GTSNPN and CDR2 SVGIG (reference sequence). The CDR3 is made up of 13 amino acids. The CDR3 reads CAWIGHPNTEAFF. The DNA of the CDR3 is TGTGCCTGGATCGGACACCCAAACACTGAAGCTTTCTTT.

The CDR3 reads CASSYPSTSGGRETQYF. CDR3 bases: TGTGCCAGCAGTTACCCCTCGACTAGCGGGGGGAGGGAGACCCAGTACTTC. This chain connects TRBV6-2 or TRBV6-3 to TRBJ2-5; 13 nucleotides match TRBD2. The CDR3 covers 17 residues. The germline CDR1 and CDR2 sequences are MNHEY and SVGEGT. Losses at the gene ends were 2 bases for V and 5 bases for J; bases not matched to a gene: 8.

This clone was detected only once. V gene TRBV2 combines with J gene TRBJ2-5, with 9 bases that match TRBD1. The CDR3 loop spans 14 amino acids. The V gene's germline CDR1 is SNHLY and CDR2 FYNNEI. V shed 7 bases, J shed 2 bases, and the junction held 5 bases outside the gene matches. This CDR3 reads CASTRTGAQETQYF. For the CDR3, the DNA is TGTGCCAGCACCAGGACAGGGGCTCAAGAGACCCAGTACTTC.

The chain uses TRBV19 and TRBJ2-5; D possibly corresponds to TRBD2 (6 bases). The V end lost 5 bases, the J end lost 2 bases, and 9 bases lay between the germline ends. The CDR3 covers 13 residues. In germline, CDR1 is LNHDA, CDR2 SQIVND (reference sequence). Here the CDR3 reads CASSVGLQETQYF. In DNA, the CDR3 is TGTGCCAGTAGTGTGGGACTGCAAGAGACCCAGTACTTC. Supplemented by reference TRBV19 and TRBJ2-5, the full variable domain reads DGGITQSPKYLFRKEGQNVTLSCEQNLNHDAMYWYRQDPGQGLRLIYYSQIVNDFQKGDIAEGYSVSREKKESFPLTVTSAQKNPTAFYLCASSVGLQETQYFGPGTRLLVL.